This paragraph covers one TCR beta chain sequence. CDR1 and CDR2 (germline): MNHNY, SVGAGI (reference sequence). The germline V and J ends were trimmed by 2 bases and 4 bases, with 12 bases remaining between them. The CDR3 is 15 amino acids. This PCR relied on a set of 60 Vbeta primers and 13 Jbeta primers. The table came from immunoSEQ multiplex PCR; TCRdb's copy has only in-frame clones and leaves some out. The sample lists 150,000 to 200,000 clones; 79% were seen once. The source of the sample is a study of cytomegalovirus exposure and HLA in healthy donors. The rearrangement uses TRBV6-6 and TRBJ1-3; D perhaps matches TRBD1 (6 bases). This TCR derives from a woman between 40 and 50 years old in good health and CMV-seronegative. Source material: PBMCs. CDR3 sequence reads: CASSYPPDRGNTIYF. CDR3 in DNA: TGTGCCAGCAGTTACCCGCCCGACAGGGGAAACACCATATATTTT.